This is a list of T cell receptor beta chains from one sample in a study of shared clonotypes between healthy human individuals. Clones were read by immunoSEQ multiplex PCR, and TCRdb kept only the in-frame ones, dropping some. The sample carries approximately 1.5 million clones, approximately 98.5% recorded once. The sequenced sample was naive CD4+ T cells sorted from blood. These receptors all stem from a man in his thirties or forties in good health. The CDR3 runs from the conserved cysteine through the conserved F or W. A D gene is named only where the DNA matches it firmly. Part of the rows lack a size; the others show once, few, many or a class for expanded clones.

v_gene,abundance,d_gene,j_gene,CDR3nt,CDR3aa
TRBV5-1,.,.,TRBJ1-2,TGCGCCAGCAGTTCCCAAAACGGGGGGAACTATGGCTACACCTTC,CASSSQNGGNYGYTF
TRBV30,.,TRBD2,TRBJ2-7,TGTGCCTGGACTCAAGCGGGAGGTTCCTACGAGCAGTACTTC,CAWTQAGGSYEQYF
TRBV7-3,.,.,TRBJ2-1,TGTGCCAGCAGCTTAGGGTCGCTGGCTAATGAGCAGTTCTTC,CASSLGSLANEQFF
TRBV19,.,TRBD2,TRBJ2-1,TGTGCCAGTAGTATGAGAGCGGGAGTCGGCAATGAGCAGTTCTTC,CASSMRAGVGNEQFF
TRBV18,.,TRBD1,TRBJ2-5,TGTGCCAGCTCACCCAGGACAGGACAAGCAGAGACCCAGTACTTC,CASSPRTGQAETQYF
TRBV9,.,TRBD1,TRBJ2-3,TGTGCCAGCAGCGTAAGCCAGGACAGGGCGCAAGGAGATACGCAGTATTTT,CASSVSQDRAQGDTQYF
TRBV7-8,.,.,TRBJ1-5,TGTGCCAGCAGCCCTCCGGGGAACCCTAATCAGCCCCAGCATTTT,CASSPPGNPNQPQHF
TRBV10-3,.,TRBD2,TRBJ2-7,TGTGCCAGCAGCGGGACGGAATTCTACGAGCAGTACTTC,CASSGTEFYEQYF
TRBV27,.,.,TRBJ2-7,TGTGCCAGCAGTTTTTTCGGGGGCGGGTCCTACGAGCAGTACTTC,CASSFFGGGSYEQYF
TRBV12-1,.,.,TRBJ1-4,TGTGCCAGCAGCTTTAGGAAGGCTAATGAAAAACTGTTTTTT,CASSFRKANEKLFF
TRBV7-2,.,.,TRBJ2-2,TGTGCCAGCAGCTTTCCCTTCGGGCGGGTGAACACCGGGGAGCTGTTTTTT,CASSFPFGRVNTGELFF
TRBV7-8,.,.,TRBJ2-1,TGTGCCACAGGTCCCCCGGCCGGGGCCAAAAGGAATGAGCAGTTCTTC,CATGPPAGAKRNEQFF
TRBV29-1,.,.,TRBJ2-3,TGCAGCGTTGAATGGCGAGATACGCAGTATTTT,CSVEWRDTQYF
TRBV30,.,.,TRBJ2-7,TGTGCCTGGAGTGTGGCCTGGAACGAGCAGTACTTC,CAWSVAWNEQYF
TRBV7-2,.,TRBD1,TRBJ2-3,TGTGCCAGCAGCATCTTCGCCGGACAGGGTAGAACAGATACGCAGTATTTT,CASSIFAGQGRTDTQYF
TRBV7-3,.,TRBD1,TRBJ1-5,TGTGCCAGCAGCGACAGGGTGGGTCTAGATCAGCCCCAGCATTTT,CASSDRVGLDQPQHF
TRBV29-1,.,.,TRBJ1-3,TGCAGCGTTGAAGATCGAAGACATGCGGGAAACACCATATATTTT,CSVEDRRHAGNTIYF
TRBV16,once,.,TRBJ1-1,TGTGCCAGCAGCTCCCAGGGGAGCGTCACTGAAGCTTTCTTT,CASSSQGSVTEAFF
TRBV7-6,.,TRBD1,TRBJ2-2,TGTGCCAGCAGGGACAGGATTAACACCGGGGAGCTGTTTTTT,CASRDRINTGELFF
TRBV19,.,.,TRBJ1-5,TGTGCCAGTAGCCAGGGTTATCAGCCCCAGCATTTT,CASSQGYQPQHF
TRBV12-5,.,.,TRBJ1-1,TGTGCTAGTGCCCGCCTCGACACTGAAGCTTTCTTT,CASARLDTEAFF
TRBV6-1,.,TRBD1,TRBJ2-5,TGTGCCAGCAGTGAAGGGACAGGGGTCGAGACCCAGTACTTC,CASSEGTGVETQYF
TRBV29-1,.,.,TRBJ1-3,TGCAGCGGACGTACTTCTGGAAACACCATATATTTT,CSGRTSGNTIYF
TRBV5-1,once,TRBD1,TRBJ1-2,TGCGCCAGCAGCTCGGGACAGCTCTACACCTTC,CASSSGQLYTF
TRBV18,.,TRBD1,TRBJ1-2,TGTGCCAGCTCACTGAAACAGGGGGCGACGGGTTATGGCTACACCTTC,CASSLKQGATGYGYTF